These T cell receptor beta chains were read from a single sample in a study of blood T cell repertoires in COVID-19. The repertoire was sequenced with immunoSEQ multiplex PCR; TCRdb's copy has only in-frame clones and lacks some. In the table there are around 170,000 clones, more than 65% of which are singletons. Material for sequencing was peripheral blood. Source of these receptors: a woman of 80 years or more with acute or convalescent COVID-19. The CDR3 runs from the conserved cysteine through the conserved F or W. Each record gives: J gene, clone size, V gene, D gene, CDR3 protein, CDR3 DNA. A D gene is named only where the DNA matches it firmly. Rows may omit the clone size; those that give it use once, few, many or a size class.

J: TRBJ2-5
size: NA
V: TRBV5-1
D: TRBD1
CDR3: CASSLTSTGRETQYF
DNA: TGCGCCAGCAGCCTTACTTCGACAGGGCGAGAGACCCAGTACTTC

J: TRBJ1-1
size: NA
V: TRBV6-5
D: TRBD1
CDR3: CASRSVDRGNTEAFF
DNA: TGTGCCAGCAGATCGGTGGACAGGGGTAACACTGAAGCTTTCTTT

J: TRBJ1-5
size: once
V: TRBV12-3/TRBV12-4
D: TRBD1
CDR3: CASSPDRNQPQHF
DNA: TGTGCCAGCAGCCCGGACAGGAATCAGCCCCAGCATTTT

J: TRBJ2-7
size: NA
V: TRBV7-2
D: NA
CDR3: CASSLDTYEQYF
DNA: TGTGCCAGCAGCTTAGATACCTACGAGCAGTACTTC

J: TRBJ2-6
size: NA
V: TRBV27
D: NA
CDR3: CASSLYYRASGANVLTF
DNA: TGTGCCAGCAGTTTATATTACAGGGCCTCTGGGGCCAACGTCCTGACTTTC

J: TRBJ1-1
size: NA
V: TRBV5-1
D: TRBD1
CDR3: CASSARGENTEAFF
DNA: TGCGCCAGCAGCGCCAGGGGGGAGAACACTGAAGCTTTCTTT

J: TRBJ1-2
size: NA
V: TRBV30
D: NA
CDR3: CAWRPLAGFRNYGYTF
DNA: TGTGCCTGGAGGCCTTTGGCAGGGTTTAGGAACTATGGCTACACCTTC

J: TRBJ1-1
size: NA
V: TRBV11-2
D: NA
CDR3: CASGGSLMNTEAFF
DNA: TGTGCCAGCGGCGGGAGTCTTATGAACACTGAAGCTTTCTTT

J: TRBJ2-3
size: NA
V: TRBV19
D: TRBD1
CDR3: CASSIRTGFTDTQYF
DNA: TGTGCCAGTAGTATTCGGACAGGGTTCACAGATACGCAGTATTTT

J: TRBJ1-2
size: NA
V: TRBV30
D: TRBD1
CDR3: CAWSKTGITSYYGYTF
DNA: TGTGCCTGGAGTAAGACAGGGATAACCTCCTATTATGGCTACACCTTC

J: TRBJ1-5
size: NA
V: TRBV4-1
D: TRBD1
CDR3: CASSQDWTGASSNQPQHF
DNA: TGCGCCAGCAGCCAAGATTGGACAGGCGCGAGTAGCAATCAGCCCCAGCATTTT

J: TRBJ2-1
size: NA
V: TRBV30
D: TRBD1
CDR3: CAWGDREQFF
DNA: TGTGCCTGGGGGGACAGGGAGCAGTTCTTC

J: TRBJ1-5
size: NA
V: TRBV6-1
D: TRBD1
CDR3: CASSETDRNQPQHF
DNA: TGTGCCAGCAGTGAAACGGACAGGAATCAGCCCCAGCATTTT

J: TRBJ2-3
size: NA
V: TRBV4-1
D: TRBD1
CDR3: CASSPAKGAVDTQYF
DNA: TGCGCCAGCAGCCCCGCCAAGGGGGCAGTAGATACGCAGTATTTT

J: TRBJ2-3
size: NA
V: TRBV18
D: NA
CDR3: CASSPPRTADTQYF
DNA: TGTGCCAGCTCACCACCGAGGACTGCAGATACGCAGTATTTT

J: TRBJ2-5
size: NA
V: TRBV28
D: NA
CDR3: CASSSRVGETQYF
DNA: TGTGCCAGCAGCAGCAGGGTGGGAGAGACCCAGTACTTC

J: TRBJ1-6
size: few
V: TRBV10-2
D: NA
CDR3: CASTRDTYSPLHF
DNA: TGCGCCAGCACCAGGGACACCTATTCACCCCTCCACTTT

J: TRBJ1-5
size: NA
V: TRBV18
D: TRBD1
CDR3: CASSPPGQGYSNQPQHF
DNA: TGTGCCAGCTCACCACCGGGACAGGGCTATAGCAATCAGCCCCAGCATTTT

J: TRBJ2-2
size: NA
V: TRBV19
D: TRBD2
CDR3: CASSSGTSGTGELFF
DNA: TGTGCCAGTAGTTCCGGGACTAGCGGGACCGGGGAGCTGTTTTTT

J: TRBJ1-3
size: NA
V: TRBV11-2
D: NA
CDR3: CASSFVWGAGNTIYF
DNA: TGTGCCAGCAGCTTTGTATGGGGGGCTGGAAACACCATATATTTT

J: TRBJ1-1
size: NA
V: TRBV27
D: NA
CDR3: CASRGGFTEAFF
DNA: TGTGCCAGCAGGGGAGGGTTTACTGAAGCTTTCTTT

J: TRBJ1-3
size: NA
V: TRBV19
D: NA
CDR3: CASSIQVLGTIYF
DNA: TGTGCCAGTAGTATACAGGTTCTGGGCACCATATATTTT

J: TRBJ1-2
size: NA
V: TRBV7-9
D: NA
CDR3: CASSLLSGGGYTF
DNA: TGTGCCAGCAGCTTATTGTCGGGGGGTGGCTACACCTTC

J: TRBJ1-1
size: NA
V: TRBV2
D: TRBD1
CDR3: CASSDAGTGGWGAFF
DNA: TGTGCCAGCAGCGATGCCGGGACAGGGGGGTGGGGAGCTTTCTTT